The clone carrying this T cell receptor (beta chain) has only a few counts. TCRdb processed the RT-PCR reads anew with MiXCR; each CDR3 protein has one entry. The sample includes 800,000 to 1,000,000 distinct CDR3 sequences, under 20% of them seen just once. CDR3 length: 15 residues. Germline V gives CDR1 SGHRS, CDR2 YFSETQ. V shed 4 bases and J 8 bases; nucleotides not matched to a gene: 12. The sample is drawn from a study of patients and donors after allogeneic stem cell transplantation. The V and J genes are TRBV5-1 and TRBJ2-1; TRBD2 agrees at 7 bases. Sequencing was done on a sample of blood, either unsorted or a sorted T cell fraction (not recorded which). This sequence originates from a human donor who was either an allogeneic HSCT recipient or a stem cell or donor lymphocyte infusion donor (not recorded which). It is not recorded whose cells these are; they may come from a transplant donor. The CDR3 region is CASSPKRGEVDEQFF. In DNA form, the CDR3 reads TGCGCCAGCAGCCCGAAGCGGGGCGAAGTGGATGAGCAGTTCTTC. The whole variable domain, filled in from reference TRBV5-1 and TRBJ2-1, reads KAGVTQTPRYLIKTRGQQVTLSCSPISGHRSVSWYQQTPGQGLQFLFEYFSETQRNKGNFPGRFSGRQFSNSRSEMNVSTLELGDSALYLCASSPKRGEVDEQFFGPGTRLTVL.